The count of the clone carrying this T cell receptor (beta chain) is one. This sample is part of a study of cytotoxic CD8 clonotypes in ibrutinib-treated CLL. Germline V gene sequence: CDR1 MDHEN, CDR2 SYDVKM. J lost 4 bases, V lost 3 bases, and 4 bases had no gene match. The length of the CDR3 is 15 residues. Only in-frame clones appear in the TCRdb table, and some are missing; sequencing was by immunoSEQ multiplex PCR. The data contain approximately 45,000 clones, roughly two thirds of them singletons. The chain couples TRBV28 to TRBJ2-2, with TRBD1 identical over 8 bases. Material: PBMCs, obtained after 12 months of ibrutinib treatment. The TCR was taken from a human donor with chronic lymphocytic leukemia. The CDR3 spells CASSFGRGLTGELFF. The CDR3 DNA is TGTGCCAGCAGTTTCGGCAGGGGGCTCACCGGGGAGCTGTTTTTT.